This TCR beta chain originates from a study of T cell clonality in common variable immunodeficiency. Study-wide results and caveats: Fewer deletions and N-nucleotide insertions were reportedly seen in common variable immunodeficiency TCR beta sequences.

Clones were sequenced by immunoSEQ multiplex PCR, and TCRdb holds only the in-frame ones, with some missing. In total the sample includes tens of thousands of clones, none of them seen once. There are 14 residues in the CDR3. CDR1 MNHEY and CDR2 SVGEGT come from the germline V gene. This clone was picked up a small number of times. The antigen remains undetermined. The CDR3 end falls 3 residues outside the read, so it is completed with the germline J gene. Input material: peripheral blood mononuclear cells. V gene TRBV6-2 or TRBV6-3 combines with J gene TRBJ2-3, with unresolved D. This TCR derives from a human donor with common variable immunodeficiency. The CDR3 sequence: CASSPPNLRLPQYF. CDR3 bases read: TGTGCCAGCAGTCCCCCGAACCTACGACTTCCG.